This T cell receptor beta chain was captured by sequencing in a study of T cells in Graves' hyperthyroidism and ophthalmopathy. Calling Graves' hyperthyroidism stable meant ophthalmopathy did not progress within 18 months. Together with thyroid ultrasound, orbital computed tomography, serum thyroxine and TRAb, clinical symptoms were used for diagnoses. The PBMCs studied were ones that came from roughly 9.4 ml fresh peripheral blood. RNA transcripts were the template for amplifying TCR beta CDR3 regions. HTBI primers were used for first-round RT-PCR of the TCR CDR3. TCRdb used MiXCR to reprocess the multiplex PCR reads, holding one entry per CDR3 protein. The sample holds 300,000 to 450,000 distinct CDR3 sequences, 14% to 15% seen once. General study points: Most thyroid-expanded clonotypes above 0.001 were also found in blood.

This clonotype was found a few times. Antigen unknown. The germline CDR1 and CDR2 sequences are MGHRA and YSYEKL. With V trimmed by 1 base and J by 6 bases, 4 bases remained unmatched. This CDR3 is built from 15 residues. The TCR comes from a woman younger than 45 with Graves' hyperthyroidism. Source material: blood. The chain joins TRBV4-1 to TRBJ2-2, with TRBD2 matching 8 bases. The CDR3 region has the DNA TGCGCCAGCAGCCAAGCCCCCGGGGGGGCCGGGGAGCTGTTTTTT. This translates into CASSQAPGGAGELFF.